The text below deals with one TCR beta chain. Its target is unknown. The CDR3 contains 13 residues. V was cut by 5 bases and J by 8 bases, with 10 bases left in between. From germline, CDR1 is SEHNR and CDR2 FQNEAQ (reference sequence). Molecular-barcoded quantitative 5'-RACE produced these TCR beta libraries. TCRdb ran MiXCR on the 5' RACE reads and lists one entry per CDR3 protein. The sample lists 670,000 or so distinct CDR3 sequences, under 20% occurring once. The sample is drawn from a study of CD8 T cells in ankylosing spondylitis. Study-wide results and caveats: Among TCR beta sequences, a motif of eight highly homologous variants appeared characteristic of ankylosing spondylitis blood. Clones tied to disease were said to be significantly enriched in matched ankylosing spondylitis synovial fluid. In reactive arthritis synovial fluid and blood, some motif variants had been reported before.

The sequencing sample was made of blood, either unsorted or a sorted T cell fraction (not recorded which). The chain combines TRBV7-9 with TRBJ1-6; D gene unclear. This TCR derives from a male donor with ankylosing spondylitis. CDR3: CASSPTVDSPLHF. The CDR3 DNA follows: TGTGCCAGCAGCCCCACGGTTGATTCACCCCTCCACTTT.